Presented here are 9 T cell receptor beta chains from one specimen sequenced in a study of naive and memory T cell subsets (dated by TCRdb to about 2017). Libraries were constructed by UMI-ligation and nested PCR. The sequencing machine was an Illumina MiSeq. The beta constant-region primer consisted of an equimolar mixture of two oligonucleotides that together covered TRBC1 and TRBC2. Clones were called with MiXCR by TCRdb after fastp trimmed the public reads at Q25, and only in-frame beta chains were retained. Entries that share a CDR3 protein sequence are merged under the most common genes and DNA. Across this sample there are 81,000 or so distinct CDR3 sequences, with around 7% seen only once. 1.6% of the sample lies in the top ten. Sequences were obtained from central memory CD4+ T cells from blood. In light of the paper, this sample's cell subset or site label describes: central memory, CD45RA- CD27+. Every receptor here comes from a human donor in good health.

V gene TRBV7-3 combines with J gene TRBJ2-5; D is unclear. From germline, CDR1 is SGHTA and CDR2 FQGTGA. V dropped 2 bases and J dropped 5 bases, with 9 bases sitting between them. This CDR3 is 13 amino acids long. CDR3 nucleotide sequence: TGTGCCAGCAGCTTAGGACGCAGTGAGACCCAGTACTTC. Amino acid sequence: CASSLGRSETQYF.

The CDR3 protein is CASSYSRTGGSPLHF. CDR3 DNA: TGTGCCAGCAGTTACTCGCGGACAGGGGGTTCACCCCTCCACTTT. The V and J genes are TRBV6-2 or TRBV6-3 and TRBJ1-6; 10 nucleotides agree with TRBD1. Germline values: CDR1 MNHEY, CDR2 SVGEGT. The CDR3 contains 15 residues. The J segment lost 9 bases and the V segment lost 0 bases, leaving 2 bases of the junction unmatched.

This clonotype was seen at least ten times. V and J are TRBV9 and TRBJ2-1; D is unresolved. The CDR3 contains 14 residues. CDR1 SGDLS and CDR2 YYNGEE come from the germline V gene. The ends were cut back, 2 bases at V and 7 bases at J, with 13 bases in the middle. Here the CDR3 DNA reads TGTGCCAGCAGCGTTTTGTGGGATAGTAATGAGCAGTTCTTC. Its translation is CASSVLWDSNEQFF.

This clonotype was counted between two and nine times. The chain couples TRBV3-1 to TRBJ1-2; D may be TRBD1 (5 bases). With 0 bases removed from V and 8 bases from J, the gap between germline ends came to 16 bases. CDR3 size: 15 residues. CDR1 LGHDT and CDR2 YNNKEL come from the germline V gene (reference sequence). CDR3 amino acids: CASSQDALRGWGYTF. The CDR3, as DNA: TGTGCCAGCAGCCAAGATGCTCTTAGGGGTTGGGGCTACACCTTC.

In its sample, this clonotype was seen many times. J is TRBJ2-7 and V is TRBV2; no definite D call. V lost 5 bases and J 0 bases, leaving 14 bases between the germline ends. CDR1 SNHLY and CDR2 FYNNEI come from the germline V gene. The CDR3 loop spans 15 amino acids. The chain's CDR3 is CASSLPDLSSYEQYF. As DNA, the CDR3 is TGTGCCAGCAGTTTGCCGGATCTCAGCTCCTACGAGCAGTACTTC. Supplemented by reference TRBV2 and TRBJ2-7, the full variable domain reads EPEVTQTPSHQVTQMGQEVILRCVPISNHLYFYWYRQILGQKVEFLVSFYNNEISEKSEIFDDQFSVERPDGSNFTLKIRSTKLEDSAMYFCASSLPDLSSYEQYFGPGTRLTVT.

This clonotype was recorded at least ten times. The chain employs TRBV20-1 and TRBJ1-1; D not resolved. Germline CDR1 and CDR2: DFQATT and SNEGSKA (reference sequence). V lost 3 bases to trimming and J lost 8 bases, with 13 bases between them. The CDR3 spans 12 residues. The CDR3 DNA reads as TGCAGTGCTAGGGGTCGGCTGAGGGAAGCTTTCTTT. Translating it yields CSARGRLREAFF.

This clonotype was picked up a small number of times. This rearrangement joins TRBV9 to TRBJ1-1, with D uncertain. Germline values: CDR1 SGDLS, CDR2 YYNGEE. This CDR3 is built from 14 residues. V gave up 0 bases and J gave up 4 bases, with 10 bases separating them. The CDR3 DNA follows: TGTGCCAGCAGCGTAGCCGGGTCGGGCACTGAAGCTTTCTTT. It specifies CASSVAGSGTEAFF. Full variable domain (missing parts from reference TRBV9 and TRBJ1-1): DSGVTQTPKHLITATGQRVTLRCSPRSGDLSVYWYQQSLDQGLQFLIQYYNGEERAKGNILERFSAQQFPDLHSELNLSSLELGDSALYFCASSVAGSGTEAFFGQGTRLTVV.

CDR3 protein: CASSQEGVGRQYTDTQYF. The DNA of the CDR3 is TGCGCCAGCAGCCAAGAGGGAGTCGGTCGGCAGTACACAGATACGCAGTATTTT. This chain connects TRBV4-3 to TRBJ2-3, with D perhaps matching TRBD2 (5 bases). Trimming removed 0 bases from V and 2 bases from J, with 18 bases in between. Germline CDR1 and CDR2: LGHNA and YSLEER. The CDR3 consists of 18 residues.

In this sample, this clonotype turned up a few times. J is TRBJ2-7 and V is TRBV6-2 or TRBV6-3; possible D gene TRBD1, 6 bases. The CDR3 loop spans 12 amino acids. CDR1 is MNHEY, CDR2 SVGEGT, per germline. V was pared by 6 bases and J by 11 bases, with 17 bases between. CDR3 loop: CASSSGTFVEYF. Written as DNA, the CDR3 is TGTGCCAGCAGCTCCGGGACATTTGTGGAGTACTTC.